Listed here are 3 T cell receptor beta chains from one sample, sequenced in a study of cytomegalovirus exposure and HLA in healthy donors. Produced via immunoSEQ multiplex PCR; TCRdb's table is partial and in-frame only. The sample lists about 250,000 clones, less than 90% occurring once. Sequenced sample: PBMCs. The receptors stem from a man younger than 30 in good health and CMV-seropositive.

V and J are TRBV4-2 and TRBJ2-7; perhaps TRBD1 as D (6 bases). The CDR3 covers 14 residues. V lost 1 base and J 5 bases, leaving 12 bases between the germline ends. The germline V gene encodes CDR1 LGHNA and CDR2 YNFKEQ. Here the CDR3 reads CASSQGQGLHEQYF. DNA for the CDR3: TGTGCCAGCAGCCAAGGGCAGGGGCTACACGAGCAGTACTTC.

The chain links TRBV18 to TRBJ2-1, with 11 nucleotides matching TRBD2. The CDR3 runs to 16 residues. Unmatched junction bases numbered 5, after V lost 1 base and J lost 6 bases. The V gene's germline CDR1 is KGHSH and CDR2 LQKENI. CDR3 nucleotides: TGTGCCAGCTCACCACTAGCGGGAGGGTATGGCAATGAGCAGTTCTTC. It codes for CASSPLAGGYGNEQFF.

The V gene is TRBV2, the J gene TRBJ2-1; the match to TRBD2 covers 10 bases. V dropped 6 bases and J dropped 6; count of bases not matched to a gene: 14. The CDR3 length is 17 residues. Germline CDR1 is SNHLY and CDR2 is FYNNEI. This chain's CDR3 is CASRAPQASGSSNEQFF. DNA for the CDR3: TGTGCCAGCAGAGCGCCCCAGGCTAGCGGGAGTTCCAATGAGCAGTTCTTC.